These 4 T cell receptor beta chains were sequenced from one sample in a study of T-cell reconstitution after alpha-beta-depleted transplantation in children. The TCRbeta library was prepared with unique molecular identifiers. TCRdb independently ran MiXCR on the PCR reads; one entry per CDR3 protein. Altogether some 300,000 distinct CDR3 sequences are present, approximately 7.3% being singletons, with the ten largest covering around 9.8%. These receptors have no identified antigens. Study observations and caveats: The authors attributed T-cell counts and diversity one year after transplant mostly to newly produced T cells.

The sample consisted of peripheral blood, taken 360 days after TCRalphabeta/CD19-depleted stem cell transplant. All receptors come from a female patient aged 2-10 years who had a stem cell transplant for Fanconi anemia, so the T cells may come from the graft donor.

This clonotype occurred many times. The chain links TRBV3-1 to TRBJ2-1; D not resolved. The germline V gene encodes CDR1 LGHDT and CDR2 YNNKEL (reference sequence). The CDR3 contains 12 residues. V shed 2 bases and J shed 9 bases, with 8 bases lying between them. The CDR3 DNA reads TGTGCCAGCAGCCAAAGTTTCGGTGAGCAGTTCTTC. The encoded protein is CASSQSFGEQFF.

This clonotype came up a few times. This rearrangement joins TRBV11-2 to TRBJ1-1; D perhaps matches TRBD1 (5 bases). The V gene lost 2 bases and the J gene lost 4 bases, with 11 bases spanning the gap. The germline V gene encodes CDR1 SGHAT and CDR2 FQNNGV. The CDR3 contains 14 residues. The CDR3 is CASSLTQGFTEAFF. CDR3 bases: TGTGCCAGCAGCTTAACCCAGGGCTTCACTGAAGCTTTCTTT.

This clonotype was found many times. This chain connects TRBV6-5 to TRBJ2-5; no definite D call. This CDR3 is 13 amino acids long. CDR1 is MNHEY and CDR2 is SVGAGI in the germline V gene. Trimming shortened V by 0 bases and J by 4 bases, and 6 bases separated the two germline ends. The CDR3 DNA reads TGTGCCAGCAGTTACTCGTGGGTAGAGACCCAGTACTTC. Its translation: CASSYSWVETQYF.

This clonotype was seen at least ten times. The V gene is TRBV9, the J gene TRBJ2-1; no firm D call. CDR1 is SGDLS, CDR2 YYNGEE, per germline. CDR3 length: 14 residues. Trimming cost V 4 bases and J 4 bases, with 12 bases left between them. The CDR3 DNA is TGTGCCAGCAGCCCAGAGGCGATATACAATGAGCAGTTCTTC. Protein sequence: CASSPEAIYNEQFF.